This TCR beta chain was found in a study of cytomegalovirus exposure and HLA in healthy donors. General study results and limits: In vitro assays verified that three CMV-associated chains recognized CMV antigens specifically.

Per the germline V gene, CDR1 is GTSNPN and CDR2 is SVGIG (reference sequence). The junction had 7 bases not matched to a gene; V was cut back by 3 bases and J by 4 bases. This CDR3 contains 15 residues. On this clone itself: Its antigen remains unknown.

A multiplex PCR was run with 60 Vbeta primers and 13 Jbeta primers. The authors' processing: Among the unique TCR beta chains that a later analysis counted, about 85 million in all, roughly 11 million were shared. Repertoires were generated with immunoSEQ multiplex PCR, while TCRdb's copy carries only in-frame clones and drops some. V, J and clone size were drawn from that table, and D and trimming were deduced from the DNA. The sample gives more than 80,000 clones, about 70% of which show up once; less than 3.5% is in the top ten. The sequence was obtained from a female donor in good health and CMV-seronegative. Sequences were obtained from PBMCs. The chain employs TRBV30 and TRBJ1-3; TRBD1 agrees at 9 bases. CDR3 in amino acids: CAWSPPDRGGNTIYF. Written as DNA, the CDR3 is TGTGCCTGGAGCCCCCCGGACAGGGGCGGAAACACCATATATTTT.